The clone carrying this TCR beta chain was found a few times. Its antigen is unidentified. This entry belongs to a study of T cell repertoires in cytomegalovirus infection. TCRdb recomputed calls from the reads with MiXCR, one row per CDR3 protein. The sample lists approximately 730,000 distinct CDR3 sequences; 29% were seen once. CDR1 LGHNA and CDR2 YNFKEQ come from the germline V gene. V dropped 4 bases and J dropped 8; count of bases not matched to a gene: 9. This CDR3 comprises 15 residues. This chain joins TRBV4-2 and TRBJ2-1, with 9 bases that match TRBD1. The input for sequencing was cultured CD8+ T cells from PBMCs, taken from culture after CMV antigen stimulation. The receptor comes from a human donor in good health (CMV status not recorded). Some clones in this sample may be carry-over from other donors' samples. DNA of the CDR3: TGTGCCAGCAGCCCCCGGGACAGGGTAGTCCATGAGCAGTTCTTC. Encoded protein: CASSPRDRVVHEQFF.